This entry features one T cell receptor (beta chain) sequence. What it binds is not known. The sample is drawn from a study of T-cell memory formation after mild COVID-19. Points from the study as a whole: Some SARS-CoV-2-responding clones were already detected in memory before infection. A balance of CD4 and CD8 characterized clones contracting day 15 to 85, whereas later expanders leaned CD4+.

With constant-segment primers, 5'RACE yielded cDNA libraries of TCR alpha and TCR beta that carried sample barcodes and UMIs. TCRdb re-called the 5' RACE reads with MiXCR, one entry per CDR3 protein. The table has fewer than 90,000 distinct CDR3 sequences, 14% seen once. CDR3 length: 17 amino acids. The germline CDR1 and CDR2 sequences are DFQATT and SNEGSKA (reference sequence). Trimming cost V 2 bases and J 1 base; bases outside gene matches: 12. What was sequenced was PBMCs or a T cell subset sorted from them (not recorded which). The chain joins TRBV20-1 to TRBJ1-2, with 8 bases lining up with TRBD1. The sequence was collected from an adult woman who had mild COVID-19 (a few samples of this study predate the infection). Cell type and time point are not known. The CDR3 DNA follows: TGCAGTGCTAGAATTAATGCAGGGGGCTTCGGTAACTATGGCTACACCTTC. Protein: CSARINAGGFGNYGYTF.